One sample yielded the 18 T cell receptor beta chains listed below, sequenced in a study of lymphopenia after photon versus proton radiotherapy. Clones were sequenced by immunoSEQ multiplex PCR, and TCRdb holds only the in-frame ones, with some missing. The sample records 83,000 or so clones, around four fifths being singletons. The specimen was peripheral blood, collected from a patient treated with proton-based radiotherapy. These receptors all come from a man aged 60-69 years with pancreatic cancer.

The chain combines TRBV30 with TRBJ2-7; D is uncertain. The CDR3 contains 11 residues. Germline V gives CDR1 GTSNPN, CDR2 SVGIG (reference sequence). Trimming removed 0 bases from V and 7 bases from J, with 7 bases in between. CDR3 sequence: CAWSVLREQYF. CDR3 DNA: TGTGCCTGGAGTGTACTCAGGGAGCAGTACTTC.

The chain recombines TRBV7-8 with TRBJ1-4, with D uncertain. The germline V gene has CDR1 SGHVS and CDR2 FQNEAQ. This CDR3 has 16 residues. V lost 5 bases and J 3 bases, leaving 16 bases between the germline ends. CDR3: CASSLMTGWANEKLFF. DNA of the CDR3: TGTGCCAGCAGCCTTATGACTGGGTGGGCTAATGAAAAACTGTTTTTT.

The CDR3 loop is CATAQGTPNTGELFF. The CDR3, as DNA: TGTGCCACCGCCCAGGGGACACCGAACACCGGGGAGCTGTTTTTT. This rearrangement joins TRBV15 to TRBJ2-2, with TRBD1 as a possible D gene (6 bases). The CDR3 is made up of 15 amino acids. Germline-derived CDR1 and CDR2 are LNHNV and YYDKDF (reference sequence). Trimming pared 8 bases from V and 0 bases from J, leaving 13 bases between.

In its sample, this clone was seen once. The chain combines TRBV19 with TRBJ2-2, with 9 positions matching TRBD2. J lost 3 bases, V lost 5 bases, and 4 bases had no gene match. This CDR3 spans 15 amino acids. Per germline, CDR1 LNHDA and CDR2 SQIVND (reference sequence). CDR3 DNA sequence: TGTGCCAGTAGTCAATTAGCGGGAGACACCGGGGAGCTGTTTTTT. This translates into CASSQLAGDTGELFF.

V is TRBV10-3 and J is TRBJ2-3; 10 bases are shared with TRBD2. Germline V CDR1 and CDR2: ENHRY, SYGVKD. V gave up 3 bases and J gave up 5 bases; unmatched junction bases: 11. The CDR3 spans 17 residues. CDR3 protein: CAISDGVSGRLRDTQYF. CDR3 DNA sequence: TGTGCCATCAGTGATGGTGTTAGCGGGAGGCTCCGAGATACGCAGTATTTT.

This clone was detected only a few times. J is TRBJ1-3 and V is TRBV28, with D tentatively TRBD1 (5 bases). CDR3 length: 14 residues. Germline CDR1 is MDHEN and CDR2 is SYDVKM. With 6 bases removed from V and 11 bases from J, the gap between germline ends came to 20 bases. The CDR3 DNA follows: TGTGCCAGCAGCGGACGCCGACAGCCGTTTGCCATATATTTT. Translated: CASSGRRQPFAIYF.

The genes are TRBV19 and TRBJ2-5; no reliable D call. This CDR3 is 13 amino acids long. V shed 3 bases and J shed 5 bases, with 10 bases lying between them. Looked up from germline, CDR1 is LNHDA and CDR2 is SQIVND (reference sequence). CDR3: CASSIAGLETQYF. The CDR3 nucleotides are TGTGCCAGTAGTATCGCCGGGCTGGAGACCCAGTACTTC. Based on the CDR3 plus reference TRBV19 and TRBJ2-5, the full variable domain is DGGITQSPKYLFRKEGQNVTLSCEQNLNHDAMYWYRQDPGQGLRLIYYSQIVNDFQKGDIAEGYSVSREKKESFPLTVTSAQKNPTAFYLCASSIAGLETQYFGPGTRLLVL.

The rearrangement joins TRBV6-6 to TRBJ2-7; 7 bases line up with TRBD1. This CDR3 has 14 residues. V dropped 7 bases and J dropped 0; count of bases not matched to a gene: 6. Germline V gene data show CDR1 as MNHNY and CDR2 as SVGAGI (reference sequence). CDR3 coding DNA: TGTGCCAGCACTCCCCGGGACAGCTCCTACGAGCAGTACTTC. Protein sequence: CASTPRDSSYEQYF.

V usage is TRBV6-5 and J usage is TRBJ1-2; the D is unclear. The CDR3 consists of 12 residues. CDR1 is MNHEY, CDR2 SVGAGI, per germline. The V and J ends lost 6 bases and 4 bases respectively, with 9 bases between them. The CDR3 loop reads CASRTGIYGYTF. The CDR3, as DNA: TGTGCCAGCAGGACTGGGATCTATGGCTACACCTTC.

This clone was observed a single time. The J gene is TRBJ1-2, the V gene TRBV6-1, with D tentatively TRBD1 (5 bases). Germline assignment: CDR1 MNHNS and CDR2 SASEGT. V lost 0 bases, J lost 6 bases, and 8 bases lay in between. The CDR3 totals 13 residues. The CDR3 loop is CASSEAWTNGYTF. The DNA of the CDR3 is TGTGCCAGCAGTGAAGCGTGGACAAATGGCTACACCTTC.

This clone occurred once. As DNA, the CDR3 is TGTGCCAGCAGTGACGTTGACGCGAATAATTCACCCCTCCACTTT. Amino acids: CASSDVDANNSPLHF. The rearrangement joins TRBV6-1 to TRBJ1-6, with D uncertain. The germline V and J ends were trimmed by 3 bases and 5 bases, with 11 bases remaining between them. The CDR3 is 15 residues long. Looked up from germline, CDR1 is MNHNS and CDR2 is SASEGT.

V and J are TRBV7-3 and TRBJ2-5; TRBD2 matches 15 bases. Germline V gene lookup returns CDR1 SGHTA and CDR2 FQGTGA. The CDR3 consists of 16 residues. J lost 5 bases, V lost 3 bases, and 4 bases had no gene match. DNA of the CDR3: TGTGCCAGCAGCTTTGGACTAGCGGGAGGGCCCGAGACCCAGTACTTC. Translated, it gives CASSFGLAGGPETQYF.

The gene calls are TRBV18 and TRBJ1-2, with 7 bases aligning to TRBD1. V lost 3 bases, J lost 6 bases, and 10 bases stayed unmatched. CDR3 length equals 15 residues. Per the germline V gene, CDR1 is KGHSH and CDR2 is LQKENI. In DNA form, the CDR3 reads TGTGCCAGCTCACCCTCCTTACAGGGGCGGGATGGCTACACCTTC. It encodes CASSPSLQGRDGYTF.

This sequence joins TRBV18 and TRBJ2-1; 9 bases map to TRBD2. This CDR3 contains 16 residues. V lost 2 bases to trimming and J lost 4 bases; unmatched junction nucleotides: 6. Germline V lookup: CDR1 KGHSH, CDR2 LQKENI. The chain's CDR3 is CASSPKLAGLYNEQFF. CDR3 in DNA: TGTGCCAGCTCACCAAAGCTAGCGGGATTATACAATGAGCAGTTCTTC.

This chain uses TRBV5-1 with TRBJ1-2; D is uncertain. V dropped 4 bases and J dropped 8 bases, with 24 bases sitting between them. The germline CDR1 and CDR2 sequences are SGHRS and YFSETQ. This CDR3 has 16 amino acids. This CDR3 reads CASSGITSRPMEGYTF. The CDR3 DNA sequence: TGCGCCAGCAGCGGAATAACTTCCAGGCCAATGGAGGGCTACACCTTC.

This chain uses TRBV11-3 with TRBJ2-1; possibly TRBD1 or TRBD2 for D (7 bases each). The CDR3 has 15 amino acids. Trimming cost V 5 bases and J 6 bases, with 17 bases left between them. Germline V CDR1 and CDR2: SGHNT, YENEEA. The CDR3 spells CASSLAGGGPNEQFF. CDR3 coding DNA: TGTGCCAGCAGCCTAGCAGGGGGAGGGCCCAATGAGCAGTTCTTC.

The rearrangement joins TRBV18 to TRBJ2-7, with 11 bases fitting TRBD2. The CDR3 length is 17 residues. With V trimmed by 2 bases and J by 0 bases, 6 bases remained unmatched. The V gene's germline CDR1 is KGHSH and CDR2 LQKENI. The CDR3 reads CASSPLAGGESSYEQYF. The DNA for the CDR3 is TGTGCCAGCTCACCATTAGCGGGAGGGGAGAGCTCCTACGAGCAGTACTTC. Full variable domain (outside the CDR3, taken from reference TRBV18 and TRBJ2-7): NAGVMQNPRHLVRRRGQEARLRCSPMKGHSHVYWYRQLPEEGLKFMVYLQKENIIDESGMPKERFSAEFPKEGPSILRIQQVVRGDSAAYFCASSPLAGGESSYEQYFGPGTRLTVT.

Points on this clone: A single base separates this from a much larger clone, so it may be a read error. The sample has other DNA sequences that encode this CDR3 too. The rearrangement joins TRBV4-1 to TRBJ2-7; 7 bases match TRBD1. This CDR3 has 14 residues. V lost 1 base to trimming and J lost 1 base; unmatched junction nucleotides: 1. Germline-derived CDR1 and CDR2 are MGHRA and YSYEKL. The CDR3 DNA sequence: TGCGCCAGCAGCCAAGGGGACAGTTCCTACGAGCAGTACTTC. This sequence encodes CASSQGDSSYEQYF.